This TCR beta chain originates from a study of naive and memory T cell subsets (dated by TCRdb to the late 2010s). Study-wide context: An open-source, UMI-based TCR alpha and beta sequencing pipeline was applied to sorted naive and memory peripheral blood T cell subsets. The functional CMV T cell responses agreed completely with IgG serology results. RNA was DNase-treated and reverse transcribed with TCR constant-region primers, mostly using SuperScript III.

Trimming removed 1 base from V and 3 bases from J, leaving 13 bases between the germline ends. The CDR3, from cysteine to phenylalanine, totals 16 residues. The CDR3 DNA has 48 bases and is translated from base 1. From the second PCR step onward, the TCR alpha chain libraries and the TCR beta chain libraries were amplified separately. Donor CMV status was determined by IFNgamma production from CD4+ T cells after overnight stimulation of fresh PBMCs with CMV viral lysate. CD4 T cells were positively selected using Miltenyi beads, after which CD8 T cells were positively selected from the CD4-negative fraction. Cells stained for CD3, CD4, CD8, CD45RA, CD27 and a live/dead dye were sorted on a BD Aria II into four subsets by CD45RA and CD27. Blood was obtained from a few healthy volunteers, and the blood from each volunteer was fractionated into CD4 and CD8 T cells and subsequently into four differentiation subsets. Approximately 0.13 L of peripheral blood was drawn per donor, and PBMC were isolated by Ficoll-Paque PLUS density-gradient centrifugation. After sorting, cells were lysed in RLT buffer, RNA was extracted using a Qiagen RNeasy kit, and the extracted RNA was stored at -80 degrees C.

Overall study results and their limits: Following error correction, more than 85% of naive TCR sequences occurred only once, which made naive abundance distributions much steeper than those of memory subsets. RNA-based TCR counts may be influenced by expression changes linked to T cell activation and differentiation. A clonotype was defined as a single alpha or beta chain sequence rather than as a paired alpha/beta receptor. A few larger clonotypes were found in naive repertoires, especially CD8, and these larger clonotypes were possibly memory cells re-expressing CD45RA. The repertoire findings for the naive and memory subsets could not be validated against a ground truth, as none was available. The abundance of TCRs followed a power law with an exponent that differed between naive and memory subsets yet stayed consistent across the three individuals. In both CD4 and CD8 cells, a rise in Gini index and a fall in Shannon and inverse Simpson diversity were observed from naive through CM, EM and EMRA.

This clonotype was observed a handful of times. The specificity of this receptor is unknown. Base qualities are not recorded, but no much larger clone differs from it by a single base. Library method: UMI-ligation and nested PCR. An equimolar mix of two oligonucleotides covering both TRBC1 and TRBC2 was used as the beta constant-region primer. The ligated cDNA went through four rounds of PCR with nested alpha and beta constant-region primers together with the SP2 primer. A single-stranded oligonucleotide containing the SP2 primer and a 12-nucleotide UMI was joined to the 3' end of the cDNA by T4 RNA ligase 1. The ligation reaction was incubated at 16°C for about 20-24 hours. To avoid over-amplification, PCR2 was usually performed as a SYBR Green qPCR and halted once a predetermined threshold was reached. Agencourt AMPure XP magnetic beads were used for all purifications after the first. Library quantification was done by Qubit, followed by a TapeStation check on which the main peak was expected at around 650 bp. The pooled libraries were sequenced on an Illumina MiSeq using v2 2x251 paired-end kits, which usually yielded roughly 0.85-2.2 million reads per sample. Each sample's library went into the pool at approximately 4.3 nM, and roughly 5-8% PhiX was added to help with cluster recognition. For the original study's pipeline: Decombinator assigned V and J genes to Demultiplexor-processed FASTQ reads by tag matching, allowing a single base-pair mismatch. By using UMIs, Collapsinator corrected both sequencing errors and the frequency errors caused by PCR heterogeneity. TCRs were translated and CDR3s were extracted from the conserved cysteine to the FGXG phenylalanine by CDR3Translator, with non-productive sequences being flagged. Gini, Shannon entropy and inverse Simpson indices were computed after subsampling the repertoires to the same number of UMI-defined TCRs. Power-law fits to clonotype abundance distributions were performed by maximum likelihood within the linear range. On one naive CD8 sample, the pipeline and MIGEC gave similar UMI counts, unique TCR numbers and clonal distributions. In one analysis, naive TCRs that were also found in any memory subset of the same donor were excluded from the naive repertoire. Repertoires were searched for around 8,000 CMV-associated CDR3 sequences compiled from VDJdb and a published dataset. The public reads were quality trimmed at Q25 with fastp and then assembled into clones with MiXCR by TCRdb, keeping productive beta chains. Each entry is one CDR3 protein sequence, shown with its most common DNA and genes. TCRdb, not the authors, supplied the V and J calls. This sample comprises tens of thousands of distinct CDR3 sequences, roughly 9.2% of them detected only once. The top ten clones comprise over 1% of the sample.

Material for sequencing was naive CD8+ T cells from blood. The intended sense of this specimen's cell subset or site label: naive T cells, CD45RA high CD27+. This receptor was identified in a human donor in good health. The sequence joins TRBV12-3 or TRBV12-4 to TRBJ2-1; the D gene is perhaps TRBD1, on 7 matching bases. The CDR3 amino acid sequence is: CASSLVGGQRYNEQFF. In nucleotide form, the sequence is TGTGCCAGCAGTTTAGTGGGGGGACAGCGCTACAATGAGCAGTTCTTC.